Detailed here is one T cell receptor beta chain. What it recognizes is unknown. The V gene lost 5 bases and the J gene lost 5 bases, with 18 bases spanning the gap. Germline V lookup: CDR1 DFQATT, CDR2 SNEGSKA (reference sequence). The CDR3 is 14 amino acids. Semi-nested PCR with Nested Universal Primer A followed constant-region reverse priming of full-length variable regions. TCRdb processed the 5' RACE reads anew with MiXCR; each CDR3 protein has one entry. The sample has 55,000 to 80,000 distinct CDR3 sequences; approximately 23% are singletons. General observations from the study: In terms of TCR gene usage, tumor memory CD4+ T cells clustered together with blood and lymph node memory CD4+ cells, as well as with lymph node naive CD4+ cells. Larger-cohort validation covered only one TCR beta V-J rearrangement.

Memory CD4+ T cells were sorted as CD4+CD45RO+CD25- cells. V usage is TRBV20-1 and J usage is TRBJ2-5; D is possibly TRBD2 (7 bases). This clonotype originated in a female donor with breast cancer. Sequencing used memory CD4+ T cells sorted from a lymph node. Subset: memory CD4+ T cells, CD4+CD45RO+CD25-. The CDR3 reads CSAQKGGVVETQYF. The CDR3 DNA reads TGCAGTGCTCAGAAGGGGGGGGTAGTTGAGACCCAGTACTTC.